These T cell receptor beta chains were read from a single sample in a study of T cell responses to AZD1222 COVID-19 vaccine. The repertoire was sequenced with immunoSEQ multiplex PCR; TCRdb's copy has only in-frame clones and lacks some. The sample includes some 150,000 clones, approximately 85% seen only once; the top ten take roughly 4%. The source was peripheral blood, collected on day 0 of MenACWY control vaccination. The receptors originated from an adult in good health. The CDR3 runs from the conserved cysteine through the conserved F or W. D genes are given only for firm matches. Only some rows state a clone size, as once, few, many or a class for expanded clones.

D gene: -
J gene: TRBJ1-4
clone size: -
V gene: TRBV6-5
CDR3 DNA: TGTGCCAGCAGTTCACGGGATGTCAACGAAAAACTGTTTTTT
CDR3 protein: CASSSRDVNEKLFF

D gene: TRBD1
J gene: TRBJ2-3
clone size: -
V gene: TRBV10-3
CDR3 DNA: TGTGCCATCAGGAGGGGACAGGACCACACAGATACGCAGTATTTT
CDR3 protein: CAIRRGQDHTDTQYF

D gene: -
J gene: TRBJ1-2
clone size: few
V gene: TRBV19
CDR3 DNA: TGTGCCAGTAGTATAGGGCCGGACTATGGCTACACCTTC
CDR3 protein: CASSIGPDYGYTF

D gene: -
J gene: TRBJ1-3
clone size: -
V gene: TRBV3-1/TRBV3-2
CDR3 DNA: TGTGCCAGCAGCCTAGGGTCCGGAAACACCATATATTTT
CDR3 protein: CASSLGSGNTIYF

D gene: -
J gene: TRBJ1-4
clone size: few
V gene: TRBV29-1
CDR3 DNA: TGCAGCGTTGATGAGGGAGGTGAAAAACTGTTTTTT
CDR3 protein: CSVDEGGEKLFF

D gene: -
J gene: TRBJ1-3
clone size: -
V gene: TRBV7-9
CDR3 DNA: TGTGCCAGCAGCCGCCAGGGAGGCTCTGGAAACACCATATATTTT
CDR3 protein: CASSRQGGSGNTIYF

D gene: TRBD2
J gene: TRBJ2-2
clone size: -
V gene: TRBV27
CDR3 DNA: TGTGCCAGCAGAGCTGGGCTAGCGGGTACCGGGGAGCTGTTTTTT
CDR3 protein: CASRAGLAGTGELFF

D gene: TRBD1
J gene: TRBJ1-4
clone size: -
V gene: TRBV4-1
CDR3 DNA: TGCGCCAGCAGCCTGACCGGGACAGTGGAAACCGGAGAAAAACTGTTTTTT
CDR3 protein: CASSLTGTVETGEKLFF

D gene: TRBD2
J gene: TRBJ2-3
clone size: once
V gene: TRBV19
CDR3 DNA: TGTGCCAGTAGTATACTAGCGGGGGGACGCACAGATACGCAGTATTTT
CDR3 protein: CASSILAGGRTDTQYF

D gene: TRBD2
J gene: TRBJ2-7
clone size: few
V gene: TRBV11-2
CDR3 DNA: TGTGCCAGCAGCTTAGTTGGGACTAGCGGGGCCTACGAGCAGTACTTC
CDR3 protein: CASSLVGTSGAYEQYF

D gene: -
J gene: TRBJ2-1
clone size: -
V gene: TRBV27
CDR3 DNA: TGTGCCACCTTAGGACTTTTTGGTGAGCAGTTCTTC
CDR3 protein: CATLGLFGEQFF

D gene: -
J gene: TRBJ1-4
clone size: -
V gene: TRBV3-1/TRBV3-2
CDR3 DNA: TGTGCCAGCAGCCAACCTGGCAGGGAAAAACTGTTTTTT
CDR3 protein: CASSQPGREKLFF

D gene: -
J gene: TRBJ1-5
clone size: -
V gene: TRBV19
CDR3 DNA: TGTGCCAGTACCAAAACGGCGGGGGTCGGCAATCAGCCCCAGCATTTT
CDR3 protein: CASTKTAGVGNQPQHF

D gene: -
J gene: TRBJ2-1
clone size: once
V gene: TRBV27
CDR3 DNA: TGTGCCAGCAGTTTATCAAGGGGCAATGAGCAGTTCTTC
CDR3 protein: CASSLSRGNEQFF

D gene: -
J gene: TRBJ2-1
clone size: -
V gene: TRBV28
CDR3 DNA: TGTGCCAGCAGTTCCGTCGCGGGGGCGGGTTACAATGAGCAGTTCTTC
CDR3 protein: CASSSVAGAGYNEQFF

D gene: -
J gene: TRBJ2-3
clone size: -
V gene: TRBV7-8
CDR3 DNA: TGTGCCAGCAGCCTACGGACCGCGACGGGTACGCAGTATTTT
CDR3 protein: CASSLRTATGTQYF

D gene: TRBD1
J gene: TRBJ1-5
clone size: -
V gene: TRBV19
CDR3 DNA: TGTGCCAGTACAAACGGTCGGCAGGGGGGTTCGCCCCAGCATTTT
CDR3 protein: CASTNGRQGGSPQHF

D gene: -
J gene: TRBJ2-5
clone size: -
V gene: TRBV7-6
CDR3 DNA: TGTGCCAGCAGCTTAGTCCGGGAGACCCAGTACTTC
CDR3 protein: CASSLVRETQYF

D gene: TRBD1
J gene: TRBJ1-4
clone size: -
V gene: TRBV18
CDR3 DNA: TGTGCCAGCTCGCCTCGGACAGGGAAGAATGAAAAACTGTTTTTT
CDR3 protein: CASSPRTGKNEKLFF

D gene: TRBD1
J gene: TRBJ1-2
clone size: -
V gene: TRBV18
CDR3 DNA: TGTGCCAGCTCGCCGGACAGGGAGTCGGGTGGCTACACCTTC
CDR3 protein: CASSPDRESGGYTF

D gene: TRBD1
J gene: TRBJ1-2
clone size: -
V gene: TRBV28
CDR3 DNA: TGTGCCAGCAGAGCCAATCCCGGGACAGTCACCGCTAACTATGGCTACACCTTC
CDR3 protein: CASRANPGTVTANYGYTF

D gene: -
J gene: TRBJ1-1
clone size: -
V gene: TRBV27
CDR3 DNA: TGTGCCAGCAGTAGAACGGGACTACCTCTCACTGAAGCTTTCTTT
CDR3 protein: CASSRTGLPLTEAFF

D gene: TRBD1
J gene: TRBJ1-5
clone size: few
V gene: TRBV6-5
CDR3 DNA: TGTGCCAGCAGTTCCACACAGGGGAGGCCCCAGCATTTT
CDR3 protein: CASSSTQGRPQHF

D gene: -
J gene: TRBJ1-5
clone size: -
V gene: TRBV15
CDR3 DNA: TGTGCCACCAGCAAAAGACAGGGCAATCAGCCCCAGCATTTT
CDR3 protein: CATSKRQGNQPQHF

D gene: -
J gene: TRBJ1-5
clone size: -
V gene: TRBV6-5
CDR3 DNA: TGTGCCAGCAAAATGGGGAATCAGCCCCAGCATTTT
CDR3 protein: CASKMGNQPQHF

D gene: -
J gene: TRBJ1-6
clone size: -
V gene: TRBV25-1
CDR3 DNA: TGTGCCAGCAGTGATCAGCAGGCGAGCTCCTATAATTCACCCCTCCACTTT
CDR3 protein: CASSDQQASSYNSPLHF

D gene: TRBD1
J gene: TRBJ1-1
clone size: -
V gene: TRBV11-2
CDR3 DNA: TGTGCCAGCAGACACGGGACAGGAAAGAACACTGAAGCTTTCTTT
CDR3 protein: CASRHGTGKNTEAFF

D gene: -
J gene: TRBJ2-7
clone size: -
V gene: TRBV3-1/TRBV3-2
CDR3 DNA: TGTGCCAGCAGCCAAGTCTTCCCGATAGGGACGCACGCTTACGAGCAGTACTTC
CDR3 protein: CASSQVFPIGTHAYEQYF

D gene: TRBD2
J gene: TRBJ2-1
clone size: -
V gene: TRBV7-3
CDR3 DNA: TGTGCCAGCAGCTTAAGTCCCGCGGGGGACTACAATGAGCAGTTCTTC
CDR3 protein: CASSLSPAGDYNEQFF

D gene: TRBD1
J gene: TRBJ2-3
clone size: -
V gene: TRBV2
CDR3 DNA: TGTGCCGGGCCTCGGACAGGTACAGATACGCAGTATTTT
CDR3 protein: CAGPRTGTDTQYF

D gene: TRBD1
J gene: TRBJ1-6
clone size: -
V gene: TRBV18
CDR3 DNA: TGTGCCAGCTCACCAGGACAGGAACGCTCACCCCTCCACTTT
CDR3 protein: CASSPGQERSPLHF

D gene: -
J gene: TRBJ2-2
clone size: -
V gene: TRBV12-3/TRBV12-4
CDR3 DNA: TGTGCCAGCAGTTACAGGAACACCGGGGAGCTGTTTTTT
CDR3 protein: CASSYRNTGELFF

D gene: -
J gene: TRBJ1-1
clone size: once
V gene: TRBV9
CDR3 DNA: TGTGCCAGCAGCCCCTATACAGGATTAAACACTGAAGCTTTCTTT
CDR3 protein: CASSPYTGLNTEAFF

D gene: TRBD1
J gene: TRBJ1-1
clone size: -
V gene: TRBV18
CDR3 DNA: TGTGCCAGCTCACGGGCAGGGGGCTTTGGTGAAGCTTTCTTT
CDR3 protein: CASSRAGGFGEAFF

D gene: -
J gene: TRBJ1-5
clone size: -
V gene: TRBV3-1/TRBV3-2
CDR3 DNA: TGTGCCAGCAGCCAAGGCAGGGGACGTCAGCCCCAGCATTTT
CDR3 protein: CASSQGRGRQPQHF

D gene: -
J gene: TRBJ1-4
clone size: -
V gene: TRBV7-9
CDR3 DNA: TGTGCCAGCAGCTTACAGGGAGGGAGTCAGGAAAAACTGTTTTTT
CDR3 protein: CASSLQGGSQEKLFF

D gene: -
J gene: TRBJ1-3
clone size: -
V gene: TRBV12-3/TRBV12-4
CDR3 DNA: TGTGCCAGCAGTCGGGTCTTTGGAAACACCATATATTTT
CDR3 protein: CASSRVFGNTIYF

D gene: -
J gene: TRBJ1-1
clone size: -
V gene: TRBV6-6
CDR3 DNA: TGTGCCAGCAGTTACGCGGACCGAACCAGAGACACTGAAGCTTTCTTT
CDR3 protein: CASSYADRTRDTEAFF

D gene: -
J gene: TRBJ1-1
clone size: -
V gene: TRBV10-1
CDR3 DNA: TGCGCCAGCAGTGGAGCACAGAACACTGAAGCTTTCTTT
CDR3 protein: CASSGAQNTEAFF

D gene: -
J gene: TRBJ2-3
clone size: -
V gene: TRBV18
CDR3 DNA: TGTGCCAGCTCAGGACCGGGACTTAGCACAGATACGCAGTATTTT
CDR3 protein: CASSGPGLSTDTQYF

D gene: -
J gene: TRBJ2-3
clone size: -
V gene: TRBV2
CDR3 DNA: TGTGCCAGCACCGAACTTGCTGGTAACACAGATACGCAGTATTTT
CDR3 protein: CASTELAGNTDTQYF

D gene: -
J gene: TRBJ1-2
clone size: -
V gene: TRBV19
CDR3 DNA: TGTGCCAGTAGTATAGACGGGGTGTATGGCTACACCTTC
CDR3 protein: CASSIDGVYGYTF

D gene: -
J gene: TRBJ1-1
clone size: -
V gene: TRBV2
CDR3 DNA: TGTGCCAGCAGTGTTATGAGGGACACTGAAGCTTTCTTT
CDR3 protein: CASSVMRDTEAFF

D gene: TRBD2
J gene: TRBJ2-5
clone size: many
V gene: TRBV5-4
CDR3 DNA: TGTGCCAGCAGCTTGTCGGGGGGGCCCCAAGAGACCCAGTACTTC
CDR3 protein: CASSLSGGPQETQYF

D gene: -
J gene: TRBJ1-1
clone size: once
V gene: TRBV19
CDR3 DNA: TGTGCCAGTAGTAGCCAAATAGGTACTGAGGCTTTCTTT
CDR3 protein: CASSSQIGTEAFF

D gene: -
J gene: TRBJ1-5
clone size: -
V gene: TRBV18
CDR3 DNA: TGTGCCAGCTCACCCGGGATTACTAATCAGCCCCAGCATTTT
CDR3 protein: CASSPGITNQPQHF

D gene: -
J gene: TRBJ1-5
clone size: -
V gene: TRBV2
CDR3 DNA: TGTGCCAGCACCCCCCCGGGAGGGGATAACGCCCAGCATTTT
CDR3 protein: CASTPPGGDNAQHF

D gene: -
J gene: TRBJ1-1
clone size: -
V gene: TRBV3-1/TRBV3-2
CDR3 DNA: TGTGCCAGCAGCCCCCTGCGGGGAACGGCCGAAGCTTTCTTT
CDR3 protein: CASSPLRGTAEAFF

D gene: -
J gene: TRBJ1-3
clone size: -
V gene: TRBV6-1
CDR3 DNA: TGTGCCAGCAGTGAAGGGTGGGGGGGAAACACCATATATTTT
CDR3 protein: CASSEGWGGNTIYF

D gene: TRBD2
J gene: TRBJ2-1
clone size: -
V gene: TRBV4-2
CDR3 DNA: TGTGCCAGCAGCCAAGATGGAGCGGGGGGGTACAATGAGCAGTTCTTC
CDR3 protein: CASSQDGAGGYNEQFF

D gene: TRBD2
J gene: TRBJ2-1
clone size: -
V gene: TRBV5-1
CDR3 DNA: TGCGCCAGCAGCTTGGTACAGCGGGGCAATGAGCAGTTCTTC
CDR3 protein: CASSLVQRGNEQFF

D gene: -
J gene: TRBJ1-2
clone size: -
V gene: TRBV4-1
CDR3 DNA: TGCGCCAGCAGCCAAGACACAGGGAATGGCTACACCTTC
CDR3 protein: CASSQDTGNGYTF

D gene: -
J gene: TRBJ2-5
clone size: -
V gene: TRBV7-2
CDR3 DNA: TGTGCCAGCAGCCCTCCCGGGACACAAGAGACCCAGTACTTC
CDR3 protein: CASSPPGTQETQYF

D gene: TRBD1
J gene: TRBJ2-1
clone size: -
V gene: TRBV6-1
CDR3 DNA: TGTGCCAGCAGTGAAGAGGGACAGATTAAGGTCTACAATGAGCAGTTCTTC
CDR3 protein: CASSEEGQIKVYNEQFF